The 27 T cell receptor beta chains below all came from one sample that was sequenced in a study of blood T cells in healthy people across ages (dated by TCRdb to the mid-2010s). The library was generated by 5' RACE. Instrument used: Illumina HiSeq 2500. A second PCR of about 6 to 11 cycles was performed with a sample-barcoded 5' primer and a J-beta primer mix. Starting from the raw public reads, TCRdb applied fastp trimming at Q25, assembled clones with MiXCR and retained in-frame beta chains. Rows with one shared CDR3 protein collapse into an entry with the most common genes and DNA. This sample comprises 850,000 to 1,000,000 distinct CDR3 sequences, roughly 52% of them detected only once. The leading ten clones occupy roughly 12% of the sample. Specimen: blood. The receptors here all came from a man aged 30-40 years in good health.

This clonotype was seen a handful of times. The chain recombines TRBV27 with TRBJ2-7; weak D call: TRBD1 (6 bases). The germline CDR1 and CDR2 sequences are MNHEY and SMNVEV (reference sequence). Trimming took off 7 bases at V and 2 bases at J, with 12 bases between the two ends. CDR3 size: 13 residues. The CDR3 region has the DNA TGTGCCAGCATGCAGGGGATTACCTACGAGCAGTACTTC. Translated: CASMQGITYEQYF.

The chain couples TRBV20-1 to TRBJ2-7, with a possible D match to TRBD1 (6 bases). CDR1 is DFQATT and CDR2 is SNEGSKA in the germline V gene (reference sequence). The CDR3 totals 15 residues. V lost 3 bases and J lost 4, with 19 bases in between. CDR3 amino acids: CSARDSHVNLYEQYF. The CDR3 nucleotides read TGCAGTGCTAGGGACAGCCATGTAAACTTATACGAGCAGTACTTC.

This clonotype came up many times. The rearrangement joins TRBV28 to TRBJ1-1; tentative D call: TRBD1 (6 bases). Germline assignment: CDR1 MDHEN and CDR2 SYDVKM. This CDR3 has 14 amino acids. V was trimmed by 5 bases and J by 0 bases, leaving 10 bases between them. CDR3 in amino acids: CASSIQGMNTEAFF. Here the CDR3 DNA reads TGTGCCAGCAGTATACAGGGTATGAACACTGAAGCTTTCTTT.

This clonotype was recorded a few times. This chain links TRBV12-3 or TRBV12-4 with TRBJ1-5; D remains unclear. Trimming shortened V by 4 bases and J by 7 bases, and 11 bases separated the two germline ends. CDR3 length: 13 amino acids. The CDR3 DNA follows: TGTGCCAGCAGTTCAACTACCGACCAGCCCCAGCATTTT. It codes for CASSSTTDQPQHF.

Notes on this clonotype: One end of the junction is discordant with germline, which a read error may explain. The chain recombines TRBV25-1 with TRBJ1-6; no clear D gene. Germline V CDR1 and CDR2: MGHDK, SYGVNS. The CDR3 spans 14 residues. The CDR3 is CANSESSYNSPLHF. The CDR3 DNA is TGTGCCAACAGTGAGAGCTCCTATAATTCACCCCTCCACTTT.

This chain uses TRBV3-1 with TRBJ1-2; D is unclear. Trimming shortened V by 0 bases and J by 4 bases, and 15 bases separated the two germline ends. Per germline, CDR1 LGHDT and CDR2 YNNKEL (reference sequence). This CDR3 is built from 16 residues. The CDR3 DNA sequence: TGTGCCAGCAGCCAAGATCGAAACTTTCTTTTCTATGGCTACACCTTC. Protein: CASSQDRNFLFYGYTF.

There are a few counts of this clonotype. This rearrangement joins TRBV9 to TRBJ2-5; possible D gene TRBD1, 6 bases. The V and J ends lost 0 bases and 4 bases respectively, with 16 bases between them. Germline V gene lookup returns CDR1 SGDLS and CDR2 YYNGEE. The CDR3 totals 16 residues. For the CDR3, the DNA is TGTGCCAGCAGCGTAGGACAGGCGCCACAGGTAGAGACCCAGTACTTC. Translated, it gives CASSVGQAPQVETQYF.

V usage is TRBV3-1 and J usage is TRBJ1-2, with TRBD1 identical over 7 bases. CDR3 length equals 14 residues. V trimming: 3 bases; J trimming: 5 bases; junction bases outside the gene matches: 6. Germline values: CDR1 LGHDT, CDR2 YNNKEL (reference sequence). The CDR3 loop reads CASSQTGTVYGYTF. CDR3 coding DNA: TGTGCCAGCAGCCAGACTGGGACAGTTTATGGCTACACCTTC.

The chain recombines TRBV11-2 with TRBJ2-3; either TRBD1 or TRBD2 may fit D (7 bases each). CDR1 is SGHAT, CDR2 FQNNGV, per germline. Trimming stripped 6 bases from V and 3 bases from J, with 16 bases between. CDR3 length: 15 residues. This chain's CDR3 is CASRPIRGGTDTQYF. The CDR3 coding sequence is TGTGCCAGCAGACCAATCAGGGGGGGAACAGATACGCAGTATTTT.

This clonotype came up a few times. The chain recombines TRBV9 with TRBJ2-3; the match to TRBD1 covers 7 bases. Germline CDR1 SGDLS, CDR2 YYNGEE. This CDR3 has 15 amino acids. After removal of 0 bases from V and 9 bases from J, the junction contained 10 bases not matched to a gene. The CDR3 protein is CASSVVGTAPVTQYF. The CDR3 DNA is TGTGCCAGCAGCGTAGTGGGGACAGCCCCGGTGACGCAGTATTTT. Full variable domain (rest looked up from reference TRBV9 and TRBJ2-3): DSGVTQTPKHLITATGQRVTLRCSPRSGDLSVYWYQQSLDQGLQFLIQYYNGEERAKGNILERFSAQQFPDLHSELNLSSLELGDSALYFCASSVVGTAPVTQYFGPGTRLTVL.

In its sample, this clonotype was seen a few times. The chain joins TRBV5-6 to TRBJ2-1, with TRBD1 identical over 10 bases. The germline V gene has CDR1 SGHDT and CDR2 YYEEEE. V was clipped by 4 bases and J by 7 bases; unmatched bases: 14. The CDR3 runs 17 residues. The CDR3, as DNA: TGTGCCAGCAGCCCAGACAGGGGGCGAGGCGTAGTGAATGAGCAGTTCTTC. This gives the protein CASSPDRGRGVVNEQFF.

The gene calls are TRBV20-1 and TRBJ2-4; D is unresolved. The DNA end lines up better with TRBJ2-7; the J call may be wrong. The germline V gene encodes CDR1 DFQATT and CDR2 SNEGSKA (reference sequence). This CDR3 spans 11 amino acids. This chain's CDR3 is CSARVAHEQYF. In nucleotides, the CDR3 is TGCAGTGCTAGAGTAGCCCACGAGCAGTACTTC.

This rearrangement joins TRBV27 to TRBJ2-1, with a possible D match to TRBD2 (6 bases). Germline V gene sequence: CDR1 MNHEY, CDR2 SMNVEV (reference sequence). V shed 5 bases and J shed 3 bases, with 11 bases lying between them. The CDR3 sequence is 14 residues long. CDR3 coding DNA: TGTGCCAGCAGTGTAAACGGGGGCTACAATGAGCAGTTCTTC. Its translation: CASSVNGGYNEQFF.

This clonotype is a singleton in its sample. The chain uses TRBV27 and TRBJ2-1, with 12 bases matching TRBD2. Germline trimming cut 5 bases from V and 0 bases from J; bases unmatched to any gene: 11. The CDR3 has 19 residues. CDR1 and CDR2 from the germline V gene are MNHEY and SMNVEV (reference sequence). CDR3 residues: CASSTPWTSGAPSYNEQFF. Here the CDR3 DNA reads TGTGCCAGCAGTACCCCGTGGACTAGCGGGGCCCCCTCCTACAATGAGCAGTTCTTC.

The chain links TRBV12-5 to TRBJ1-2; the D gene is possibly TRBD1 (5 bases). V dropped 0 bases and J dropped 3 bases, with 8 bases sitting between them. This CDR3 contains 14 residues. Germline V gene lookup returns CDR1 LGHNT and CDR2 FRNRAP. The CDR3 region has the DNA TGTGCTAGTGGTTTGGTGGGGACCGACTATGGCTACACCTTC. Translated, it gives CASGLVGTDYGYTF.

V is TRBV4-1 and J is TRBJ2-1; 11 positions agree with TRBD2. Per germline, CDR1 MGHRA and CDR2 YSYEKL. Losses at the gene ends were 1 base for V and 8 bases for J; bases not matched to a gene: 4. The CDR3 totals 15 residues. CDR3 protein: CASSQGIAGGHEQFF. The DNA for the CDR3 is TGCGCCAGCAGCCAAGGAATAGCGGGGGGGCATGAGCAGTTCTTC.

A single count supports this clonotype. The rearrangement joins TRBV5-5 to TRBJ2-3; 15 bases are shared with TRBD2. The CDR3 runs to 19 residues. The V gene end was trimmed by 4 bases and the J gene end by 1 base; junction bases not matched to a gene: 10. CDR1 SGHKS and CDR2 YYEKEE come from the germline V gene (reference sequence). The CDR3 sequence is CASSRTGLAGGPGTDTQYF. DNA for the CDR3: TGTGCCAGCAGCCGGACAGGACTAGCGGGGGGGCCGGGCACAGATACGCAGTATTTT.

This clonotype was counted between two and nine times. This chain uses TRBV7-2 with TRBJ1-6, with TRBD1 matching 7 bases. The V and J ends lost 5 bases and 7 bases, in that order; junction bases with no gene match: 11. From germline, CDR1 is SGHTA and CDR2 FQGNSA. This CDR3 contains 16 residues. In DNA, the CDR3 is TGTGCCAGCAGCCCTAATACGGGACAGCTCAATTCACCCCTCCACTTT. This codes for CASSPNTGQLNSPLHF.

The chain has TRBV4-1 and TRBJ1-1, with D perhaps matching TRBD1 (6 bases). Per the germline V gene, CDR1 is MGHRA and CDR2 is YSYEKL. CDR3 length equals 13 residues. Between the trimmed V and J ends, which lost 2 bases and 5 bases, there was a span of 9 bases. The CDR3 loop reads CASSQNQGTEAFF. In nucleotides, the CDR3 is TGCGCCAGCAGCCAAAACCAGGGGACTGAAGCTTTCTTT.

The chain has TRBV7-6 and TRBJ2-7, with 8 bases identical to TRBD1. The V and J ends lost 5 bases and 4 bases, in that order; junction bases with no gene match: 13. Germline-derived CDR1 and CDR2 are SGHVS and FNYEAQ. The CDR3 is 16 residues long. CDR3 coding DNA: TGTGCCAGCAGCAATCTACAGGGGGTAAAGGGATACGAGCAGTACTTC. Its translation: CASSNLQGVKGYEQYF.

The chain employs TRBV29-1 and TRBJ2-3; D uncertain. Trimming cost V 0 bases and J 1 base, with 11 bases left between them. The length of the CDR3 is 15 residues. Germline values: CDR1 SQVTM, CDR2 ANQGSEA. The CDR3 spells CSVEEVGPGTDTQYF. The CDR3 nucleotides read TGCAGCGTTGAAGAAGTAGGGCCCGGCACAGATACGCAGTATTTT.

This clonotype was seen repeatedly, ten times or more. The rearrangement uses TRBV7-2 and TRBJ2-3; D tentatively fits TRBD1 or TRBD2 (6 bases each). The CDR3 has 13 residues. The germline V gene has CDR1 SGHTA and CDR2 FQGNSA. V was pared by 7 bases and J by 6 bases, with 14 bases between. CDR3 residues: CASIRRGQDTQYF. The CDR3 DNA sequence: TGTGCCAGCATCCGTCGGGGGCAGGATACGCAGTATTTT.

This clonotype was detected a few times. This chain links TRBV12-3 or TRBV12-4 with TRBJ1-6, with D unclear. The CDR3 runs 14 residues. V lost 5 bases and J 2 bases, leaving 7 bases between the germline ends. The CDR3 coding sequence is TGTGCCAGCAGTCCAACCCCCTATAATTCACCCCTCCACTTT. Its translation: CASSPTPYNSPLHF.

The chain joins TRBV11-2 to TRBJ2-1; TRBD2 matches at 13 bases. The CDR3 totals 15 residues. Germline V lookup: CDR1 SGHAT, CDR2 FQNNGV. V shed 5 bases and J 6 bases; nucleotides not matched to a gene: 4. The DNA for the CDR3 is TGTGCCAGCAGCACCCGGACTAGCGGGGGCAATGAGCAGTTCTTC. This gives the protein CASSTRTSGGNEQFF.

This chain uses TRBV7-2 with TRBJ2-5, with TRBD1 matching 7 bases. The CDR3 has 18 amino acids. Germline V lookup: CDR1 SGHTA, CDR2 FQGNSA. With V trimmed by 5 bases and J by 5 bases, 20 bases remained unmatched. CDR3 sequence (DNA): TGTGCCAGCAGCCCCGAGAGCAGGGGGAACCTATACCTTGAGACCCAGTACTTC. It encodes CASSPESRGNLYLETQYF.

The CDR3 region has the DNA TGTGCCAGCAGATTCCCATACGACAATGAGCAGTTCTTC. It encodes CASRFPYDNEQFF. The V gene is TRBV6-1, the J gene TRBJ2-1; no clear D gene. The length of the CDR3 is 13 residues. Germline V gives CDR1 MNHNS, CDR2 SASEGT. V was trimmed by 6 bases and J by 5 bases, leaving 11 bases between them.

V usage is TRBV28 and J usage is TRBJ2-7; D might be TRBD1 (5 bases). The CDR3 totals 15 residues. Germline values: CDR1 MDHEN, CDR2 SYDVKM. Trimming left V 6 bases short and J 3 bases short, with 18 bases between. Here the CDR3 DNA reads TGTGCCAGCAGGGGCTCAGACAGACCCTTCTACGAGCAGTACTTC. As protein: CASRGSDRPFYEQYF.